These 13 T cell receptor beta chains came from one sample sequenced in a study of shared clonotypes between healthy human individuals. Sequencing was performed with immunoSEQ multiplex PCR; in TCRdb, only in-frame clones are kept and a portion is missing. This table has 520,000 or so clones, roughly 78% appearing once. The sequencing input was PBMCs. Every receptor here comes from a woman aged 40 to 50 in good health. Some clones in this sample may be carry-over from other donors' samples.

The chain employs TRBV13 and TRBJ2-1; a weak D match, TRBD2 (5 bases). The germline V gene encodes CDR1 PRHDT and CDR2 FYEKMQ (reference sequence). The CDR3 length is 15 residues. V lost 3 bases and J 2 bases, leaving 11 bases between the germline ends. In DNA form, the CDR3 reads TGTGCCAGCAGCTTTGGCCAGCGGACCTACAATGAGCAGTTCTTC. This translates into CASSFGQRTYNEQFF.

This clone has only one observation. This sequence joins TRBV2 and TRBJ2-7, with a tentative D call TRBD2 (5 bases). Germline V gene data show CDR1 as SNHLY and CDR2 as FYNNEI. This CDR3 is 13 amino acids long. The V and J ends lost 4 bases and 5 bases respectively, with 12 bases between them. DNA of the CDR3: TGTGCCAGCAGTGCCGGGGAAGCCCACGAGCAGTACTTC. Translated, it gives CASSAGEAHEQYF.

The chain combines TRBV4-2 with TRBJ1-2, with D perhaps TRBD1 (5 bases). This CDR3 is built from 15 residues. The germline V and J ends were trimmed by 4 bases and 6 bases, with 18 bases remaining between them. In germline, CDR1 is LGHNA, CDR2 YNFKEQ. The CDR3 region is CASSPNDSGLNGYTF. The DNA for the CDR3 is TGTGCCAGCAGCCCAAACGACAGCGGCTTAAATGGCTACACCTTC.

The CDR3 DNA follows: TGTGCCAGCTCACAGGACAGGGTACCGTCCGGGGAGCTGTTTTTT. The encoded protein is CASSQDRVPSGELFF. The chain links TRBV18 to TRBJ2-2, with 8 bases lining up with TRBD1. From germline, CDR1 is KGHSH and CDR2 LQKENI. After removal of 4 bases from V and 6 bases from J, the junction contained 7 bases not matched to a gene. The CDR3 runs to 15 residues.

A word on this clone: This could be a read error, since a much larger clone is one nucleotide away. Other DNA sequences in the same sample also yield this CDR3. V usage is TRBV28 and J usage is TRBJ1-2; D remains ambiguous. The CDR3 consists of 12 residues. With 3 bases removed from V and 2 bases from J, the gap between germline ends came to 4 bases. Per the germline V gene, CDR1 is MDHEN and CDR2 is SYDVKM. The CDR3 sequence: CASSLGNYGYTF. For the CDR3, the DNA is TGTGCCAGCAGTTTGGGGAACTATGGCTACACCTTC.

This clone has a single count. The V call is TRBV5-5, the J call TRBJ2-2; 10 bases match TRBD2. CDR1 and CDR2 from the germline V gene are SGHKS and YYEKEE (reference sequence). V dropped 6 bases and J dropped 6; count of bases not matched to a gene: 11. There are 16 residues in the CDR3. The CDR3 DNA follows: TGTGCCAGCACCAAGGCCCCGGGACTAGCGCCCGGGGAGCTGTTTTTT. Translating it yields CASTKAPGLAPGELFF.

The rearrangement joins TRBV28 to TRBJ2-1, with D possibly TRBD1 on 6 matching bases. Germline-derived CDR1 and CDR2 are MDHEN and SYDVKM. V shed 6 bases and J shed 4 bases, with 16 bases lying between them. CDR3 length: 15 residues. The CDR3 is CASSAQGFSYNEQFF. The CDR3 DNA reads TGTGCCAGCAGCGCACAGGGATTTTCATACAATGAGCAGTTCTTC. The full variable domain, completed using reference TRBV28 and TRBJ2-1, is DVKVTQSSRYLVKRTGEKVFLECVQDMDHENMFWYRQDPGLGLRLIYFSYDVKMKEKGDIPEGYSVSREKKERFSLILESASTNQTSMYLCASSAQGFSYNEQFFGPGTRLTVL.

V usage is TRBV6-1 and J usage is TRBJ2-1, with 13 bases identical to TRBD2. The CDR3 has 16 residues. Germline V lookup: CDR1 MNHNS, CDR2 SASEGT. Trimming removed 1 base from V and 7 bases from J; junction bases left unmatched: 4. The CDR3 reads CASSEVILAGGNEQFF. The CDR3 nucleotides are TGTGCCAGCAGTGAAGTAATACTAGCGGGAGGGAATGAGCAGTTCTTC.

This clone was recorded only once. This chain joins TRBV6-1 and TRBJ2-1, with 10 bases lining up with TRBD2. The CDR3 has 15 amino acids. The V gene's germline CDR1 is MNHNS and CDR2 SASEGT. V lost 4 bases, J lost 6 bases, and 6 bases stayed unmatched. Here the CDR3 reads CASSVLAGAFNEQFF. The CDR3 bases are TGTGCCAGCAGTGTTCTAGCGGGGGCCTTCAATGAGCAGTTCTTC.

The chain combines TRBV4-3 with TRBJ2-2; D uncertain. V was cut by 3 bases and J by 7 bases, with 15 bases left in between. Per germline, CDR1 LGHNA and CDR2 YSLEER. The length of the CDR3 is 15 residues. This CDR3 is CASSQEWTLIGELFF. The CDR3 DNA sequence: TGCGCCAGCAGCCAGGAATGGACCCTCATCGGGGAGCTGTTTTTT.

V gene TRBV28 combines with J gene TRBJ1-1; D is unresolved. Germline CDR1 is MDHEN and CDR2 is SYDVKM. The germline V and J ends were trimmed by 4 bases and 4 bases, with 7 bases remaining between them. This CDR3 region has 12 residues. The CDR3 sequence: CASSSRVTEAFF. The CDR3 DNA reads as TGTGCCAGCAGTTCCCGGGTCACTGAAGCTTTCTTT.

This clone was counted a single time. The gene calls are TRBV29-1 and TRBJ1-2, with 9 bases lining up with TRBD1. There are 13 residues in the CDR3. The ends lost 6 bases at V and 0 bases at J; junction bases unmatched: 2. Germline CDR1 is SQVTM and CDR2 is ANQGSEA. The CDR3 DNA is TGCAGCGTCGGACAGGGGACTAACTATGGCTACACCTTC. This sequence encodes CSVGQGTNYGYTF.

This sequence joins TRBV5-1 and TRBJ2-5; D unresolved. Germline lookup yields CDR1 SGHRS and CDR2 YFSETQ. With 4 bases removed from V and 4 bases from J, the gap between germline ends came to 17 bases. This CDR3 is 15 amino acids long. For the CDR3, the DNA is TGCGCCAGCAGCGCAACGGACGGTGTGGGAGAGACCCAGTACTTC. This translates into CASSATDGVGETQYF.